The clone carrying this TCR beta chain showed up just a few times. The antigen is unknown. The sample belongs to a study of T cells after yellow fever vaccination. General study findings and limits: FACS-sorted repertoires could harbor abundant contaminating bulk-population clonotypes. CD4 and CD8 compartments shared a small share of clonotypes. Primary-vaccination clones mostly resurfaced post-booster (about 95% CD4, roughly 90% CD8).

The germline CDR1 and CDR2 sequences are MNHEY and SMNVEV (reference sequence). The V end was cut by 6 bases, the J end by 5 bases, with 19 bases between. The CDR3 sequence is 15 residues long. Via MiXCR, TCRdb re-called the 5' RACE reads, giving one row per CDR3 protein. The sample includes a few hundred thousand distinct CDR3 sequences, 5.5% to 8.5% seen only once; the top ten take approximately 0.99%. The chain employs TRBV27 and TRBJ2-5; TRBD1 is a possible D gene (5 bases). The material was CD4+ T cells sorted from PBMCs, obtained on the day of the yellow fever booster vaccination. This clonotype was sampled from a man between 25 and 39 years old who received the YFV17D yellow fever vaccine. The CDR3: CASSPVGQLMETQYF. CDR3 coding DNA: TGTGCCAGCAGCCCCGTGGGGCAGTTAATGGAGACCCAGTACTTC.